These T cell receptor beta chains were read from a single sample in a study of Ad26.COV2.S vaccination and SARS-CoV-2 variants. Libraries were prepared by immunoSEQ multiplex PCR; TCRdb keeps only in-frame clonotypes and omits some of them. The table includes hundreds of thousands of clones, more than 70% detected once. Sequencing used peripheral blood, obtained in a trial of Ad26.COV2.S vaccine versus placebo. These TCRs come from a person aged 18-65 years who received the Ad26.COV2.S COVID-19 vaccine or a placebo. Both conserved end residues are part of each CDR3. D genes are given only for firm matches. Rows give clone size only sometimes, using once, few, many, or a class for an expanded clone.

clone size: .
J gene: TRBJ1-2
D gene: TRBD1
V gene: TRBV5-1
CDR3 DNA: TGCGCCAGCAGCCCGGGACAGGGGGCTTATGGCTACACCTTC
CDR3 protein: CASSPGQGAYGYTF

clone size: .
J gene: TRBJ2-5
D gene: TRBD2
V gene: TRBV3-1/TRBV3-2
CDR3 DNA: TGTGCCAGCAGCCTAGCGGTAGCGGGGGAGACCCAGTACTTC
CDR3 protein: CASSLAVAGETQYF

clone size: .
J gene: TRBJ2-3
D gene: .
V gene: TRBV9
CDR3 DNA: TGTGCCAGCAGCGTAGCGGGCCAAAGCACAGATACGCAGTATTTT
CDR3 protein: CASSVAGQSTDTQYF

clone size: .
J gene: TRBJ1-6
D gene: .
V gene: TRBV5-8
CDR3 DNA: TGTGCCAGCAGCTTCGAGATACAGACTTTAAGCTCCTATAATTCACCCCTCCACTTT
CDR3 protein: CASSFEIQTLSSYNSPLHF

clone size: .
J gene: TRBJ1-5
D gene: .
V gene: TRBV4-3
CDR3 DNA: TGCGCCAGCAGCCAAGGACAGGATAGCAATCAGCCCCAGCATTTT
CDR3 protein: CASSQGQDSNQPQHF

clone size: few
J gene: TRBJ1-1
D gene: .
V gene: TRBV10-3
CDR3 DNA: TGTGCCATCAGTGAGCCTTCCGGGACACCCACTGAAGCTTTCTTT
CDR3 protein: CAISEPSGTPTEAFF

clone size: .
J gene: TRBJ1-4
D gene: .
V gene: TRBV30
CDR3 DNA: TGTGCCTGGAGTGTATTGGGGGGAACTAATGAAAAACTGTTTTTT
CDR3 protein: CAWSVLGGTNEKLFF

clone size: .
J gene: TRBJ2-1
D gene: TRBD2
V gene: TRBV15
CDR3 DNA: TGTGCCACCAGCAGAGGCACTAGCGGGAACAATGAGCAGTTCTTC
CDR3 protein: CATSRGTSGNNEQFF

clone size: few
J gene: TRBJ1-5
D gene: TRBD1
V gene: TRBV15
CDR3 DNA: TGTGCCACCAGCAGAGATCGGGGACAGGCGGGCCGCCAGCCCCAGCATTTT
CDR3 protein: CATSRDRGQAGRQPQHF

clone size: .
J gene: TRBJ2-7
D gene: TRBD1
V gene: TRBV7-2
CDR3 DNA: TGTGCCAGCAGCCCCACAGGGGGCGGGTACGAGCAGTACTTC
CDR3 protein: CASSPTGGGYEQYF

clone size: .
J gene: TRBJ2-2
D gene: .
V gene: TRBV4-2
CDR3 DNA: TGTGCCAGCAGCGGGGGTTTTAACACCGGGGAGCTGTTTTTT
CDR3 protein: CASSGGFNTGELFF

clone size: .
J gene: TRBJ1-2
D gene: .
V gene: TRBV16
CDR3 DNA: TGTGCCAGCAGCCGGTCGGGCGGGGCCTATGGCTATACCTTC
CDR3 protein: CASSRSGGAYGYTF

clone size: .
J gene: TRBJ2-5
D gene: .
V gene: TRBV2
CDR3 DNA: TGTGCCAGCAGTGAAAGGAGGGGGGGAGAGACCCAGTACTTC
CDR3 protein: CASSERRGGETQYF

clone size: once
J gene: TRBJ2-1
D gene: TRBD2
V gene: TRBV5-1
CDR3 DNA: TGCGCCAGCAGCTTGGGCGGGGGGGCCCACAATGAGCAGTTCTTC
CDR3 protein: CASSLGGGAHNEQFF

clone size: .
J gene: TRBJ1-1
D gene: .
V gene: TRBV18
CDR3 DNA: TGTGCCAGCTCCCAACTTATCGCGGGGGAGGTTACTGAAGCTTTCTTT
CDR3 protein: CASSQLIAGEVTEAFF

clone size: .
J gene: TRBJ2-3
D gene: .
V gene: TRBV19
CDR3 DNA: TGTGCCAGTAGTCCCTCGGGCACAGATACGCAGTATTTT
CDR3 protein: CASSPSGTDTQYF

clone size: .
J gene: TRBJ1-5
D gene: TRBD1
V gene: TRBV27
CDR3 DNA: TGTGCCAGCAGCCCCACAGGGGCTAGCAATCAGCCCCAGCATTTT
CDR3 protein: CASSPTGASNQPQHF

clone size: .
J gene: TRBJ1-1
D gene: .
V gene: TRBV18
CDR3 DNA: TGTGCCAGCTCCCCAAAGCAGGGTGTGGGGAACACTGAAGCTTTCTTT
CDR3 protein: CASSPKQGVGNTEAFF

clone size: .
J gene: TRBJ2-3
D gene: .
V gene: TRBV15
CDR3 DNA: TGTGCCACCAGCAGAGTGGGTGTCCTGGGGGATACGCAGTATTTT
CDR3 protein: CATSRVGVLGDTQYF

clone size: .
J gene: TRBJ2-1
D gene: .
V gene: TRBV2
CDR3 DNA: TGTGCCAGCAGTGAAGCAGGATTACCCAACAATGAGCAGTTCTTC
CDR3 protein: CASSEAGLPNNEQFF

clone size: .
J gene: TRBJ2-1
D gene: .
V gene: TRBV7-2
CDR3 DNA: TGTGCCAGCAGCTTAGGATTCAATGAGCAGTTCTTC
CDR3 protein: CASSLGFNEQFF

clone size: once
J gene: TRBJ2-7
D gene: .
V gene: TRBV6-2/TRBV6-3
CDR3 DNA: TGTGCCAGCAGTTACCGGGGAACTACCTACGAGCAGTACTTC
CDR3 protein: CASSYRGTTYEQYF

clone size: .
J gene: TRBJ1-4
D gene: .
V gene: TRBV12-3/TRBV12-4
CDR3 DNA: TGTGCCAGCAGTTTTGGTGAAAAACTGTTTTTT
CDR3 protein: CASSFGEKLFF

clone size: .
J gene: TRBJ2-1
D gene: TRBD2
V gene: TRBV6-6
CDR3 DNA: TGTGCCATCGCTAGACTAGCGGGAGGGGGCGGTGAGCAGTTCTTC
CDR3 protein: CAIARLAGGGGEQFF

clone size: .
J gene: TRBJ2-3
D gene: .
V gene: TRBV19
CDR3 DNA: TGTGCCAGTAGTATAGACTTGGGCCCAGATACGCAGTATTTT
CDR3 protein: CASSIDLGPDTQYF

clone size: .
J gene: TRBJ2-3
D gene: .
V gene: TRBV4-2
CDR3 DNA: TGTGCCAGCAGCCAAGTCCCAGTTGTCCCCATAGATACGCAGTATTTT
CDR3 protein: CASSQVPVVPIDTQYF

clone size: few
J gene: TRBJ1-5
D gene: .
V gene: TRBV6-1
CDR3 DNA: TGTGCCAGCAGTGAAGGATGGAATCAGCCCCAGCATTTT
CDR3 protein: CASSEGWNQPQHF

clone size: .
J gene: TRBJ2-1
D gene: .
V gene: TRBV15
CDR3 DNA: TGTGCCACCAGCTCCTCAGGCCCACACAATGAGCAGTTCTTC
CDR3 protein: CATSSSGPHNEQFF

clone size: .
J gene: TRBJ1-1
D gene: TRBD1
V gene: TRBV4-2
CDR3 DNA: TGTGCCAGCAGCCAAACCCCGGGACAGCTGAACACTGAAGCTTTCTTT
CDR3 protein: CASSQTPGQLNTEAFF

clone size: .
J gene: TRBJ2-7
D gene: .
V gene: TRBV7-9
CDR3 DNA: TGTGCCAGCAGCTCTAACAGGGTCTTCCACGAGCAGTACTTC
CDR3 protein: CASSSNRVFHEQYF

clone size: .
J gene: TRBJ1-2
D gene: TRBD1
V gene: TRBV6-5
CDR3 DNA: TGTGCCAGCAGTTCGGCCCGGGACAGGGCTTTCTATGGCTACACCTTC
CDR3 protein: CASSSARDRAFYGYTF